A single TCR beta chain is shown here with its context. Participant age was roughly 18 to 90 years, and participants resided in about 25 US areas. This sample stems from a study of blood T cell repertoires in COVID-19. This table comes from immunoSEQ multiplex PCR, and its TCRdb copy is limited to in-frame clones, with some not included. The repertoire includes 200,000 to 250,000 clones, under 85% of them detected once, and approximately 2% sits in the top ten. Between the trimmed V and J ends, which lost 6 bases and 4 bases, there was a span of 9 bases. Germline values: CDR1 LNHDA, CDR2 SQIVND (reference sequence). CDR3 size: 12 residues.

The chain combines TRBV19 with TRBJ1-2; D is unresolved. This clonotype originated in a man between 60 and 70 years old who had recovered from COVID-19. Sequencing was performed on PBMCs or T cells enriched from blood (not recorded which). The CDR3 sequence: CASSPPGYGYTF. In DNA form, the CDR3 reads TGTGCCAGTAGCCCCCCAGGCTATGGCTACACCTTC.